These T cell receptor beta chains were read from a single sample in a study of cytomegalovirus exposure and HLA in healthy donors. The table came from immunoSEQ multiplex PCR; TCRdb's copy has only in-frame clones and leaves some out. The sample yields some 150,000 clones, roughly 82% seen once. Sequenced sample: PBMCs. Receptors originate from a man over 45 in good health and CMV-seropositive. Each CDR3 is given with its conserved first and last residue. A D gene is named only where the DNA matches it firmly. Some rows mark clone size as missing; the rest say once, few, many or name a class of expanded clone.

CDR3 protein	CDR3 DNA	V gene	J gene	D gene	clone size
CSVGEDRFSPLHF	TGCAGCGTTGGGGAGGACAGGTTTTCACCCCTCCACTTT	TRBV29-1	TRBJ1-6	TRBD1	-
CASSSPGQGAYEQYF	TGTGCCAGCAGCTCCCCGGGACAGGGGGCCTACGAGCAGTACTTC	TRBV5-6	TRBJ2-7	TRBD1	-
CASSLGQAVGTEAFF	TGCGCCAGCAGCTTGGGCCAGGCAGTTGGCACTGAAGCTTTCTTT	TRBV5-1	TRBJ1-1	-	-
CASSQYRASSYEQYF	TGTGCCAGCAGCCAGTACAGGGCGAGCTCCTACGAGCAGTACTTC	TRBV7-2	TRBJ2-7	-	-
CSALQGVGTDTQYF	TGCAGCGCCCTGCAGGGGGTGGGCACAGATACGCAGTATTTT	TRBV29-1	TRBJ2-3	TRBD1	few
CASSLGNRGIDEKLFF	TGCGCCAGCAGCCTAGGGAACAGGGGGATTGATGAAAAACTGTTTTTT	TRBV5-1	TRBJ1-4	TRBD1	-
CASGGGGERLDEQFF	TGTGCCAGCGGCGGGGGAGGGGAGCGGTTGGATGAGCAGTTCTTC	TRBV5-6	TRBJ2-1	TRBD2	-
CASQFSGANVLTF	TGTGCCAGCCAGTTCTCTGGGGCCAACGTCCTGACTTTC	TRBV11-2	TRBJ2-6	-	few
CASSPGTGEKLFF	TGCGCCAGCAGCCCCGGGACAGGGGAAAAACTGTTTTTT	TRBV5-1	TRBJ1-4	TRBD1	-
CASSSRQAQAKNIQYF	TGTGCCAGCAGCTCTCGACAGGCCCAAGCCAAAAACATTCAGTACTTC	TRBV7-9	TRBJ2-4	-	-
CASSPMGLAVTGETQYF	TGTGCCAGCAGCCCGATGGGACTAGCGGTGACAGGAGAGACCCAGTACTTC	TRBV9	TRBJ2-5	TRBD2	few
CASRRGAGGDTQYF	TGTGCCAGCAGGCGGGGGGCCGGGGGAGATACGCAGTATTTT	TRBV7-2	TRBJ2-3	TRBD2	-
CASSQAATESNEQFF	TGTGCCAGCAGCCAAGCGGCGACAGAGAGCAATGAGCAGTTCTTC	TRBV4-2	TRBJ2-1	-	-